This T cell receptor beta chain is drawn from a study of OX40 agonist ivuxolimab in advanced cancers. As for the study in general: The patients received ivuxolimab by intravenous route every 2 weeks at 0.01 to 10 mg/kg. Of mixed ages from about 23 to 85 and averaging around 60 years, the group was approximately 80% male.

Regarding the study as a whole: Still undetermined is the antigen specificity of the expanded peripheral T cells. CD8+ T cells showed, on average, more clonal expansion than CD4+ cells.

Comment on this clone: The antigen remains unidentified.

Measured with immunoSEQ multiplex PCR; TCRdb has only the in-frame clones, and not every one. The table shows roughly 48,000 clones, with 83% occurring only once. Germline-derived CDR1 and CDR2 are LNHDA and SQIVND (reference sequence). Trimming shortened V by 5 bases and J by 6 bases, and 16 bases separated the two germline ends. The CDR3 length is 15 residues. This sample comprised CD4+ or CD8+ T cells sorted from blood, obtained in a trial of the OX40 agonist ivuxolimab. This chain links TRBV19 with TRBJ2-2; D might be TRBD1 (7 bases). The TCR sequence derives from an adult with an advanced solid tumor such as melanoma, head and neck, liver or kidney cancer. The CDR3 loop reads CASSVNRGGPGELFF. CDR3 nucleotides: TGTGCCAGTAGTGTCAACAGGGGAGGTCCCGGGGAGCTGTTTTTT.